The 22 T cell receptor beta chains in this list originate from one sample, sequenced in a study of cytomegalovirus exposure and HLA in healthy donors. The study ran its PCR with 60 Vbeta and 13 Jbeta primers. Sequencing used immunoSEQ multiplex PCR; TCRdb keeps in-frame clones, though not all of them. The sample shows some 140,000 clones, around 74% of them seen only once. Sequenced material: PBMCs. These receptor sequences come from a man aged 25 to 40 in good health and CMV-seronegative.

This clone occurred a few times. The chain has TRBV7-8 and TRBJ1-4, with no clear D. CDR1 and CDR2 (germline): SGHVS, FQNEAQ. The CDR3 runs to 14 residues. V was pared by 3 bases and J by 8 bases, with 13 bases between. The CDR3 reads CASSLAGVSEKLFF. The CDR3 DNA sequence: TGTGCCAGCAGCTTGGCCGGGGTTAGCGAAAAACTGTTTTTT.

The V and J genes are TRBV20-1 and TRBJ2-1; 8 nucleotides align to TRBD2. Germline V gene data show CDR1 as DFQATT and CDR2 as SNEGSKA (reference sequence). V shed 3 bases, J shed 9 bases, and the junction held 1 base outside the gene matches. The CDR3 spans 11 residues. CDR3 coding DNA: TGCAGTGCTAGTAGCGGGACTGAGCAGTTCTTC. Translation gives CSASSGTEQFF.

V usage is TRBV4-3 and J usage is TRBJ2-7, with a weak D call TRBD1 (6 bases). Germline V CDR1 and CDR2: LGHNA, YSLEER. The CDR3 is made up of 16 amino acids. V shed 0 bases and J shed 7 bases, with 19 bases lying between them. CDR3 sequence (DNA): TGCGCCAGCAGCCAAGATCGTAGGGCAGGGGCTTGGGAGCAGTACTTC. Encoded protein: CASSQDRRAGAWEQYF.

The CDR3 nucleotides read TGTGCCAGCAGTTACTCGGCCCCCCTCGAGCAGTACTTC. Protein: CASSYSAPLEQYF. This chain uses TRBV6-6 with TRBJ2-7; D is unclear. V lost 0 bases and J 6 bases, leaving 9 bases between the germline ends. This CDR3 region has 13 residues. The germline V gene has CDR1 MNHNY and CDR2 SVGAGI (reference sequence).

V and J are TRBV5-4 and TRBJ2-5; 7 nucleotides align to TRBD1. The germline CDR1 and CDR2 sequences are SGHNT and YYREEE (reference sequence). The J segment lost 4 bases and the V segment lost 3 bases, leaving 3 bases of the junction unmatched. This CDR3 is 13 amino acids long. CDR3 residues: CASSSRDRETQYF. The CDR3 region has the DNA TGTGCCAGCAGCTCCCGGGACAGAGAGACCCAGTACTTC.

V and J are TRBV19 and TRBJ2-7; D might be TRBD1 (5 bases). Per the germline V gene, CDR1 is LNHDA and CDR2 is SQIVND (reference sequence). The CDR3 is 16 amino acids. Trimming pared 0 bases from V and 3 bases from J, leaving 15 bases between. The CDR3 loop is CASSIDLTGANYEQYF. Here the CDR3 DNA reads TGTGCCAGTAGTATAGATCTCACAGGCGCCAACTACGAGCAGTACTTC.

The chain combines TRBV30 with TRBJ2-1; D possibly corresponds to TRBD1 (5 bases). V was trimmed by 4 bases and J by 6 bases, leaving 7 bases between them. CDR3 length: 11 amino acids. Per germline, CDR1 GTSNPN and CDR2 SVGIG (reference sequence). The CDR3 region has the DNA TGTGCCTGGACAGGGATCAATGAGCAGTTCTTC. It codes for CAWTGINEQFF.

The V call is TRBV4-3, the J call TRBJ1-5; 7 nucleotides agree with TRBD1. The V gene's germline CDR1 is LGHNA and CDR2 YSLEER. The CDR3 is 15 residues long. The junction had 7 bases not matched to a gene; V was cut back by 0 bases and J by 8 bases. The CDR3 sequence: CASSQDLGGGEPQHF. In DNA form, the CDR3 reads TGCGCCAGCAGCCAAGATTTAGGGGGCGGTGAGCCCCAGCATTTT.

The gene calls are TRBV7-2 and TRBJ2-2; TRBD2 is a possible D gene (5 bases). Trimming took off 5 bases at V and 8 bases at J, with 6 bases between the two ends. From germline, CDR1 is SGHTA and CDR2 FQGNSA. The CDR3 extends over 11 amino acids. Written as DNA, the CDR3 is TGTGCCAGCAGCCCGGGGGGGGAGCTGTTTTTT. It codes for CASSPGGELFF.

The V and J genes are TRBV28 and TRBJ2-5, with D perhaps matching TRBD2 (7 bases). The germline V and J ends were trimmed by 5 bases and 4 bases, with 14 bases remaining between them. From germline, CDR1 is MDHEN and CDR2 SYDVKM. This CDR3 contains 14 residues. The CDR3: CASSGGGGGETQYF. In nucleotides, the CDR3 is TGTGCCAGCAGTGGGGGAGGGGGTGGAGAGACCCAGTACTTC. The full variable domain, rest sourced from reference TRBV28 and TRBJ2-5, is DVKVTQSSRYLVKRTGEKVFLECVQDMDHENMFWYRQDPGLGLRLIYFSYDVKMKEKGDIPEGYSVSREKKERFSLILESASTNQTSMYLCASSGGGGGETQYFGPGTRLLVL.

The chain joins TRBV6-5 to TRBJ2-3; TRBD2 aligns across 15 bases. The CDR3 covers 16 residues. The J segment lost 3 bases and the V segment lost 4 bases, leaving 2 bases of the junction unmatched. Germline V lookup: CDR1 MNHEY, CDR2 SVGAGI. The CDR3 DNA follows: TGTGCCAGCAGTTGGACTAGCGGGGGGGCGACAGATACGCAGTATTTT. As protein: CASSWTSGGATDTQYF.

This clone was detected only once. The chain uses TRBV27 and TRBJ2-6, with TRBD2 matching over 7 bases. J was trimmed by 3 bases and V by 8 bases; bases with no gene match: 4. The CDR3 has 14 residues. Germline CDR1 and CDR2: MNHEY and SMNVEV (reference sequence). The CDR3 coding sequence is TGTGCCAGCCGTGGCGGGGGTGGGGCCAACGTCCTGACTTTC. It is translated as CASRGGGGANVLTF.

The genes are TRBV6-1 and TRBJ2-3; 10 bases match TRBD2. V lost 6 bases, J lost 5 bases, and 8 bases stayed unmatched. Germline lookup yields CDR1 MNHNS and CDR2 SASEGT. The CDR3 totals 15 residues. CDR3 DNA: TGTGCCAGCAGCCCTCTAGCGGGAGTGGGAGATACGCAGTATTTT. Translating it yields CASSPLAGVGDTQYF.

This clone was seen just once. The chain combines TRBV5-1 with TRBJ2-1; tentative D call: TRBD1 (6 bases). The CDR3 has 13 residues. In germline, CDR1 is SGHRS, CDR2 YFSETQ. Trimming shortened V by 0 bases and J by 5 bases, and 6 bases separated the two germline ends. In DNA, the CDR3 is TGCGCCAGCAGCTTGGGGGACAACAATGAGCAGTTCTTC. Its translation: CASSLGDNNEQFF. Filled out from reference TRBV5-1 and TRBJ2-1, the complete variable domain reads KAGVTQTPRYLIKTRGQQVTLSCSPISGHRSVSWYQQTPGQGLQFLFEYFSETQRNKGNFPGRFSGRQFSNSRSEMNVSTLELGDSALYLCASSLGDNNEQFFGPGTRLTVL.

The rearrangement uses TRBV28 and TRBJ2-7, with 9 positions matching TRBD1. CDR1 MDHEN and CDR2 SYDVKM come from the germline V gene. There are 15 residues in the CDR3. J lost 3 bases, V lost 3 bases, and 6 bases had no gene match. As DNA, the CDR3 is TGTGCCAGCAGTTTGCCCGGGACAGGGATCTACGAGCAGTACTTC. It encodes CASSLPGTGIYEQYF.

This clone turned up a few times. The CDR3 loop reads CASSLAPGSEDQPQHF. The CDR3 region has the DNA TGCGCCAGCAGCTTGGCCCCAGGGTCTGAGGATCAGCCCCAGCATTTT. The chain employs TRBV5-1 and TRBJ1-5; possibly TRBD1 for D (5 bases). CDR1 and CDR2 from the germline V gene are SGHRS and YFSETQ. Trimming removed 0 bases from V and 5 bases from J, with 15 bases in between. This CDR3 spans 16 amino acids.

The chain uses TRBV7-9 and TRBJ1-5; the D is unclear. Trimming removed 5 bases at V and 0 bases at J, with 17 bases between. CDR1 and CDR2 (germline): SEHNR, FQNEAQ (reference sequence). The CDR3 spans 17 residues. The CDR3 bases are TGTGCCAGCAGCCCGGGAACGGCCGCTGATAGCAATCAGCCCCAGCATTTT. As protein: CASSPGTAADSNQPQHF.

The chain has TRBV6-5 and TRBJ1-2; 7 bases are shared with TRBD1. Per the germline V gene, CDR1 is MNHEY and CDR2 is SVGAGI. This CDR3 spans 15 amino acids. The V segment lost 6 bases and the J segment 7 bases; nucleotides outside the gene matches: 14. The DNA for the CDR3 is TGTGCCAGCAGCGGCTCGACAGGGAGACGGAGTGGCTACACCTTC. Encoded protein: CASSGSTGRRSGYTF.

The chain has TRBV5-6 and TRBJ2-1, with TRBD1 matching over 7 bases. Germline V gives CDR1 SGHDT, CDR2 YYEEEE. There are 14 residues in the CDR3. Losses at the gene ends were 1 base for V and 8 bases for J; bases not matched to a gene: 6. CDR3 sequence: CASSLRVTGHEQFF. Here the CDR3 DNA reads TGTGCCAGCAGCTTGCGGGTGACAGGGCATGAGCAGTTCTTC. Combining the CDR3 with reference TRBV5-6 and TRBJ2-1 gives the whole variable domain DAGVTQSPTHLIKTRGQQVTLRCSPKSGHDTVSWYQQALGQGPQFIFQYYEEEERQRGNFPDRFSGHQFPNYSSELNVNALLLGDSALYLCASSLRVTGHEQFFGPGTRLTVL.

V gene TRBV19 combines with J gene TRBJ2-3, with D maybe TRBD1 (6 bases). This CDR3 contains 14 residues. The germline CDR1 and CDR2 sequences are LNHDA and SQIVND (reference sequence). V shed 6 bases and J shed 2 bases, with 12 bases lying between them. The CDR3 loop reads CASRPPGDTDTQYF. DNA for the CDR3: TGTGCCAGTAGACCCCCAGGGGACACAGATACGCAGTATTTT. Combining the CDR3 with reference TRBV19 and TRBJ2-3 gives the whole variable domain DGGITQSPKYLFRKEGQNVTLSCEQNLNHDAMYWYRQDPGQGLRLIYYSQIVNDFQKGDIAEGYSVSREKKESFPLTVTSAQKNPTAFYLCASRPPGDTDTQYFGPGTRLTVL.

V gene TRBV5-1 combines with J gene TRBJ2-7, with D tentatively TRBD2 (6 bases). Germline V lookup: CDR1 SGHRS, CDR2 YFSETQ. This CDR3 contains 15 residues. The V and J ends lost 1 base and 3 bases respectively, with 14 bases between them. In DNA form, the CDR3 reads TGCGCCAGCAGCTTGACAGCTAGCGCCAACTACGAGCAGTACTTC. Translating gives CASSLTASANYEQYF.

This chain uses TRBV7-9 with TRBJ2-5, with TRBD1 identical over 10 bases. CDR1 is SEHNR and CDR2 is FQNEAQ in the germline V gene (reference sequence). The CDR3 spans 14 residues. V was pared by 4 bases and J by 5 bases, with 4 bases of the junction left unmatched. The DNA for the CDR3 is TGTGCCAGCAGCTCCCTGGGACAGGGGGAGACCCAGTACTTC. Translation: CASSSLGQGETQYF.